The 15 T cell receptor beta chains in this list originate from one sample, sequenced in a study of T cells in Graves' hyperthyroidism and ophthalmopathy. It was RNA transcripts that yielded the amplified TCR beta CDR3 regions. An initial round of RT-PCR targeting the TCR CDR3 relied on the HTBI primer set. TCRdb re-called the multiplex PCR reads with MiXCR, one entry per CDR3 protein. The sample gives 300,000 to 450,000 distinct CDR3 sequences, about 14% of which show up once; around 19% is in the top ten. The sequenced material came from blood. The receptors here all came from a woman aged 25 to 45 with Graves' ophthalmopathy.

This clonotype was detected many times. The rearrangement links TRBV2 to TRBJ1-5, with a weak D call TRBD1 (6 bases). V lost 7 bases, J lost 5 bases, and 15 bases lay in between. The CDR3 totals 14 residues. Germline V gene data show CDR1 as SNHLY and CDR2 as FYNNEI. CDR3: CASTTMEGDQPQHF. DNA of the CDR3: TGTGCCAGCACCACCATGGAGGGGGATCAGCCCCAGCATTTT. The full variable domain, rest sourced from reference TRBV2 and TRBJ1-5, is EPEVTQTPSHQVTQMGQEVILRCVPISNHLYFYWYRQILGQKVEFLVSFYNNEISEKSEIFDDQFSVERPDGSNFTLKIRSTKLEDSAMYFCASTTMEGDQPQHFGDGTRLSIL.

This clonotype was detected ten times or more. The V call is TRBV20-1, the J call TRBJ1-2; tentative D call: TRBD1 (6 bases). CDR3 size: 14 residues. Germline V CDR1 and CDR2: DFQATT, SNEGSKA (reference sequence). The ends were cut back, 6 bases at V and 8 bases at J, with 22 bases in the middle. The CDR3 bases are TGCAGTGCCACCAAACAGGGCACCGAGGAGGGCTACACCTTC. It codes for CSATKQGTEEGYTF.

This clonotype was picked up many times. The chain is built from TRBV12-3 or TRBV12-4 and TRBJ2-1; 12 bases agree with TRBD2. Losses at the gene ends were 4 bases for V and 10 bases for J; bases not matched to a gene: 8. The CDR3 is 15 amino acids. CDR3: CASSSLTSGGEEQFF. In nucleotides, the CDR3 is TGTGCCAGCAGTTCCCTGACTAGCGGGGGAGAAGAGCAGTTCTTC.

This clonotype was counted at least ten times. The rearrangement uses TRBV3-1 and TRBJ2-5; 9 nucleotides match TRBD1. The CDR3 contains 14 residues. Germline loops: CDR1 LGHDT, CDR2 YNNKEL (reference sequence). Trimming removed 6 bases from V and 5 bases from J; junction bases left unmatched: 7. The CDR3 sequence: CASRDRGPGETQYF. In nucleotides, the CDR3 is TGTGCCAGCAGGGACAGGGGCCCCGGGGAGACCCAGTACTTC.

For this clonotype: A read error may be the cause here, since a much bigger clone is one base away. The chain is built from TRBV20-1 and TRBJ2-7; no definite D call. The V end lost 0 bases, the J end lost 9 bases, and 12 bases lay between the germline ends. The germline V gene has CDR1 DFQATT and CDR2 SNEGSKA (reference sequence). The CDR3 spans 12 residues. The CDR3 spells CSARDDFTWQYF. The CDR3 DNA reads as TGCAGTGCTAGAGACGATTTTACCTGGCAGTACTTC.

In regard to this clonotype: A much larger clone lies one base from this, so it may be a read error. The CDR3, as DNA: TGTGCCAGCGGCTTAGGAGGGGTCCAAGAGACCCAGTACTTC. It encodes CASGLGGVQETQYF. The chain uses TRBV5-6 and TRBJ2-5, with TRBD2 as a possible D gene (6 bases). CDR1 SGHDT and CDR2 YYEEEE come from the germline V gene. The CDR3 is made up of 14 amino acids.

Notes on this clonotype: A read error may explain this, as a much larger clone is one base away. The chain is built from TRBV28 and TRBJ2-4, with unresolved D. CDR1 MDHEN and CDR2 SYDVKM come from the germline V gene. This CDR3 is built from 12 residues. The CDR3 region is CASTLLWNIQYF. The CDR3 DNA reads as TGTGCCAGCACTTTACTCTGGAACATTCAGTACTTC.

The sample holds a few counts of this clonotype. This may stem from a read error, because a much larger clone lies one nucleotide away. The chain recombines TRBV13 with TRBJ2-7; D might be TRBD2 (6 bases). This CDR3 has 15 residues. Germline loops: CDR1 PRHDT, CDR2 FYEKMQ (reference sequence). DNA for the CDR3: TGTGCCAGCAGCCATGTCTCCGTAGCGGACTACGAGCGGTACTTC. This codes for CASSHVSVADYERYF.

The chain is built from TRBV28 and TRBJ2-5; D is uncertain. Germline lookup yields CDR1 MDHEN and CDR2 SYDVKM. CDR3 size: 14 residues. Between the trimmed V and J ends, which lost 1 base and 3 bases, there was a span of 9 bases. The CDR3 coding sequence is TGTGCCAGCAGTTTATTAGTACAGAAAGAGACCCAGTACTTC. Translation: CASSLLVQKETQYF.

The chain uses TRBV7-6 and TRBJ2-4; TRBD2 is a possible D gene (5 bases). V was trimmed by 8 bases and J by 4 bases, leaving 15 bases between them. The CDR3 totals 14 residues. From germline, CDR1 is SGHVS and CDR2 FNYEAQ. The DNA of the CDR3 is TGTGCCAGCGCCCCCGGCGGAGGAAAAAACATTCAGTACTTC. It translates to CASAPGGGKNIQYF.

Many counts were recorded for this clonotype. The chain uses TRBV27 and TRBJ2-3, with D unresolved. This CDR3 is built from 14 residues. Germline V gene data show CDR1 as MNHEY and CDR2 as SMNVEV (reference sequence). Deletions cut 1 base from V and 5 bases from J, with 10 bases between. The CDR3 DNA reads TGTGCCAGCAGTTTATTGCAGGACCTAGATACGCAGTATTTT. It encodes CASSLLQDLDTQYF.

This rearrangement joins TRBV7-6 to TRBJ2-7, with no clear D. Looked up from germline, CDR1 is SGHVS and CDR2 is FNYEAQ. V was pared by 3 bases and J by 2 bases, with 8 bases between. The CDR3 has 13 residues. CDR3 sequence reads: CASSFSDTYEQYF. In DNA, the CDR3 is TGTGCCAGCAGCTTCTCTGATACCTACGAGCAGTACTTC. The whole variable domain, remainder taken from reference TRBV7-6 and TRBJ2-7, is GAGVSQSPRYKVTKRGQDVALRCDPISGHVSLYWYRQALGQGPEFLTYFNYEAQQDKSGLPNDRFSAERPEGSISTLTIQRTEQRDSAMYRCASSFSDTYEQYFGPGTRLTVT.

This clonotype occurred many times. The rearrangement joins TRBV20-1 to TRBJ1-5; TRBD1 aligns across 8 bases. The CDR3 has 14 residues. Germline V gene data show CDR1 as DFQATT and CDR2 as SNEGSKA (reference sequence). Trimming cost V 5 bases and J 4 bases; bases outside gene matches: 7. This CDR3 reads CSALGDRHNQPQHF. CDR3 sequence (DNA): TGCAGTGCTCTAGGGGACAGGCATAATCAGCCCCAGCATTTT.

This clonotype was detected many times. This chain connects TRBV2 to TRBJ1-2; D remains ambiguous. CDR1 is SNHLY, CDR2 FYNNEI, per germline. Trimming pared 8 bases from V and 6 bases from J, leaving 7 bases between. The CDR3 loop spans 10 amino acids. CDR3 sequence: CASFGDGYTF. For the CDR3, the DNA is TGTGCCAGCTTCGGGGATGGCTACACCTTC.

This sequence joins TRBV5-6 and TRBJ1-2; no definite D call. Germline lookup yields CDR1 SGHDT and CDR2 YYEEEE. This CDR3 spans 13 amino acids. Trimming took off 1 base at V and 0 bases at J, with 4 bases between the two ends. CDR3 loop: CASSLWSNYGYTF. The CDR3 nucleotides are TGTGCCAGCAGCTTGTGGTCTAACTATGGCTACACCTTC. Full variable domain (outside the CDR3, taken from reference TRBV5-6 and TRBJ1-2): DAGVTQSPTHLIKTRGQQVTLRCSPKSGHDTVSWYQQALGQGPQFIFQYYEEEERQRGNFPDRFSGHQFPNYSSELNVNALLLGDSALYLCASSLWSNYGYTFGSGTRLTVV.